This T cell receptor beta chain was found in a study of blood T cell repertoires in COVID-19. In the study overall: PBMCs, B-cell-depleted T cells, or T cells provided the cDNA or gDNA that made up the material.

The repertoire was sequenced with immunoSEQ multiplex PCR; TCRdb's copy has only in-frame clones and lacks some. This table holds approximately 330,000 clones, approximately 90% found once. Germline V CDR1 and CDR2: SGHRS, YFSETQ. Trimming cost V 4 bases and J 3 bases; bases outside gene matches: 4. This CDR3 contains 14 residues. Notes on this clone: In the same sample, other DNA sequences code for this CDR3.

This sequence joins TRBV5-1 and TRBJ1-1, with TRBD1 matching 9 bases. Input material: peripheral blood. The origin of this receptor is a woman aged 45-60 years with active or convalescent COVID-19. This chain's CDR3 is CASSLGQGHTEAFF. The CDR3 DNA sequence: TGCGCCAGCAGCCTGGGACAGGGACACACTGAAGCTTTCTTT.